The 21 T cell receptor beta chains below come from one sample, sequenced in a study of blood T cell repertoires in COVID-19. The repertoire was sequenced with immunoSEQ multiplex PCR; TCRdb's copy has only in-frame clones and lacks some. This sample yields 200,000 to 250,000 clones, of which more than 75% are seen a single time; roughly 1.7% belongs to the top ten. Sequenced: PBMCs or T cells enriched from blood (not recorded which). These receptors originate from a man aged 40-55 years who had recovered from COVID-19.

The chain recombines TRBV25-1 with TRBJ2-1; TRBD1 is a possible D gene (6 bases). V was pared by 9 bases and J by 7 bases, with 22 bases between. Germline lookup yields CDR1 MGHDK and CDR2 SYGVNS. CDR3 length: 15 residues. The CDR3 nucleotides are TGTGCCAGTCAGGGGCCCTACCTCTTTCGGAATGAGCAGTTCTTC. This encodes CASQGPYLFRNEQFF.

This sequence joins TRBV30 and TRBJ2-7, with 7 bases matching TRBD2. Losses at the gene ends were 4 bases for V and 5 bases for J; bases not matched to a gene: 8. Germline CDR1 and CDR2: GTSNPN and SVGIG (reference sequence). This CDR3 is built from 13 residues. The CDR3 DNA reads TGTGCCTGGAAACAACGGGAGGAACACGAGCAGTACTTC. Protein sequence: CAWKQREEHEQYF.

V usage is TRBV27 and J usage is TRBJ2-3; D uncertain. The CDR3 totals 17 residues. The germline V and J ends were trimmed by 6 bases and 0 bases, with 19 bases remaining between them. Germline CDR1 and CDR2: MNHEY and SMNVEV (reference sequence). In DNA, the CDR3 is TGTGCCAGCAGGCTTTCCCCGCGGCAAATTAGCACAGATACGCAGTATTTT. Translation: CASRLSPRQISTDTQYF.

The rearrangement uses TRBV4-3 and TRBJ1-1, with D possibly matching TRBD1 (6 bases). V was pared by 0 bases and J by 1 base, with 9 bases between. The CDR3 runs to 15 residues. Germline loops: CDR1 LGHNA, CDR2 YSLEER. This CDR3 reads CASSQEGGGNTEAFF. The CDR3 coding sequence is TGCGCCAGCAGCCAAGAAGGGGGGGGGAACACTGAAGCTTTCTTT.

The CDR3 protein is CATSRDSFAYEQYF. The CDR3 DNA reads TGTGCCACCAGCAGAGACAGTTTTGCCTACGAGCAGTACTTC. The V call is TRBV15, the J call TRBJ2-7, with D unclear. The CDR3 is 14 residues long. The V gene lost 0 bases and the J gene lost 2 bases, with 8 bases spanning the gap. CDR1 LNHNV and CDR2 YYDKDF come from the germline V gene (reference sequence).

The DNA for the CDR3 is TGTGCCAGCAGTACCTCGACAGGGGATCCCTATGGCTACACCTTC. Translation gives CASSTSTGDPYGYTF. The chain is built from TRBV28 and TRBJ1-2; 8 positions match TRBD1. CDR3 length: 15 residues. CDR1 and CDR2 from the germline V gene are MDHEN and SYDVKM. Trimming cost V 5 bases and J 4 bases; bases outside gene matches: 9.

The chain combines TRBV6-1 with TRBJ2-3; D perhaps matches TRBD1 (7 bases). Germline lookup yields CDR1 MNHNS and CDR2 SASEGT. The CDR3 contains 17 residues. The V gene lost 3 bases and the J gene lost 14 bases, with 30 bases spanning the gap. CDR3 protein: CASSDKKAGGTPLHLYF. The CDR3 nucleotides read TGTGCCAGCAGTGATAAAAAGGCAGGGGGGACACCTCTTCACCTGTATTTT.

The gene calls are TRBV29-1 and TRBJ2-7, with 7 bases aligning to TRBD1. This CDR3 is 14 amino acids long. From germline, CDR1 is SQVTM and CDR2 ANQGSEA. V lost 1 base and J lost 5; bases outside the gene matches: 8. Here the CDR3 DNA reads TGCAGCGTTGAAGTGGCAGGGGGACCGGACGAGCAGTACTTC. This sequence encodes CSVEVAGGPDEQYF.

The chain is built from TRBV6-5 and TRBJ1-1; a weak D match, TRBD1 (6 bases). V was cut by 5 bases and J by 8 bases, with 18 bases left in between. The CDR3 extends over 14 amino acids. Germline CDR1 MNHEY, CDR2 SVGAGI. CDR3 DNA sequence: TGTGCCAGCAGTCGGGACACCCCGCTCCAGGAAGCTTTCTTT. Translated: CASSRDTPLQEAFF.

The CDR3 nucleotides are TGTGCCAGCATCACTAGCGGGAGGATCGCGCAGTACTTC. Translation: CASITSGRIAQYF. The J gene is TRBJ2-7, the V gene TRBV6-5; 12 bases align to TRBD2. Germline CDR1 MNHEY, CDR2 SVGAGI. The junction had 7 bases not matched to a gene; V was cut back by 7 bases and J by 9 bases. This CDR3 is built from 13 residues.

The chain links TRBV29-1 to TRBJ1-2, with D possibly TRBD1 on 5 matching bases. Germline assignment: CDR1 SQVTM and CDR2 ANQGSEA. This CDR3 has 17 residues. Trimming shortened V by 0 bases and J by 5 bases, and 22 bases separated the two germline ends. CDR3 nucleotides: TGCAGCGTTGAAGAGTTAAGGGACTTCTATTCTAGGTATGGCTACACCTTC. Its translation is CSVEELRDFYSRYGYTF.

The V call is TRBV30, the J call TRBJ1-3, with TRBD1 matching 7 bases. The CDR3 sequence is 13 residues long. V was pared by 4 bases and J by 2 bases, with 2 bases of the junction left unmatched. Germline V CDR1 and CDR2: GTSNPN, SVGIG (reference sequence). The CDR3 protein is CAWNRGPGNTIYF. In nucleotides, the CDR3 is TGTGCCTGGAACAGGGGACCTGGAAACACCATATATTTT.

This clone was recorded only once. The gene calls are TRBV6-4 and TRBJ1-2; unclear D gene. The CDR3 sequence is 16 residues long. Germline CDR1 and CDR2: MRHNA and SNTAGT. Trimming removed 5 bases from V and 0 bases from J, with 16 bases in between. DNA for the CDR3: TGTGCCAGCAGTAGAGAGGGCCGGACGACTAACTATGGCTACACCTTC. It codes for CASSREGRTTNYGYTF.

The chain employs TRBV9 and TRBJ2-3; the match to TRBD2 covers 9 bases. CDR3 size: 17 residues. V shed 0 bases and J 2 bases; nucleotides not matched to a gene: 7. Germline V lookup: CDR1 SGDLS, CDR2 YYNGEE. The CDR3 DNA is TGTGCCAGCAGCGTAGGGGGACTAGCAGCCCCCACAGATACGCAGTATTTT. Encoded protein: CASSVGGLAAPTDTQYF.

The chain employs TRBV3-1 (or the pseudogene TRBV3-2) and TRBJ2-7, with TRBD2 identical over 8 bases. The V segment lost 4 bases and the J segment 2 bases; nucleotides outside the gene matches: 4. Germline V CDR1 and CDR2: LGHDT, YNNKEL (reference sequence). The CDR3 spans 14 residues. This CDR3 reads CASSRAGATYEQYF. CDR3 coding DNA: TGTGCCAGCAGCCGAGCGGGGGCGACCTACGAGCAGTACTTC.

This chain's CDR3 is CASSIRDRDNQPQHF. The CDR3 region has the DNA TGTGCCAGTAGTATCCGGGACAGGGACAATCAGCCCCAGCATTTT. The chain joins TRBV19 to TRBJ1-5; 9 positions agree with TRBD1. Germline CDR1 reads LNHDA; CDR2 reads SQIVND (reference sequence). The CDR3 loop spans 15 amino acids. V lost 3 bases, J lost 3 bases, and 3 bases stayed unmatched.

The chain couples TRBV29-1 to TRBJ1-1, with D uncertain. This CDR3 is built from 11 residues. Germline-derived CDR1 and CDR2 are SQVTM and ANQGSEA. Between the trimmed V and J ends, which lost 4 bases and 3 bases, there was a span of 6 bases. CDR3 coding DNA: TGCAGCGTTGGAGCGGACACTGAAGCTTTCTTT. Protein sequence: CSVGADTEAFF.

CDR3 bases: TGTGCCAGCAGCCGGGACAGAAGGACCGGGGAGCTGTTTTTT. Its protein product is CASSRDRRTGELFF. This sequence joins TRBV14 and TRBJ2-2; 7 bases fit TRBD1. The V gene end was trimmed by 4 bases and the J gene end by 5 bases; junction bases not matched to a gene: 4. The CDR3 has 14 amino acids. CDR1 is SGHDN and CDR2 is FVKESK in the germline V gene.

The chain combines TRBV29-1 with TRBJ1-1, with TRBD1 identical over 7 bases. The CDR3 spans 13 residues. Trimming took 7 bases from V and 0 from J; bases not matched to a gene: 5. From germline, CDR1 is SQVTM and CDR2 ANQGSEA. The CDR3 DNA is TGCAGCGCAACGGGACAGATGAACACTGAAGCTTTCTTT. It codes for CSATGQMNTEAFF.

This chain uses TRBV2 with TRBJ1-6, with TRBD1 as a possible D gene (5 bases). The germline CDR1 and CDR2 sequences are SNHLY and FYNNEI. The CDR3 loop spans 14 amino acids. The V end was cut by 6 bases, the J end by 7 bases, with 13 bases between. The CDR3 reads CASSPGRGNSPLHF. The CDR3 bases are TGTGCCAGCAGCCCGGGGCGGGGCAATTCACCCCTCCACTTT.

The chain has TRBV7-2 and TRBJ2-7, with TRBD2 matching 7 bases. The CDR3 loop spans 14 amino acids. With V trimmed by 1 base and J by 1 base, 1 base remained unmatched. Germline loops: CDR1 SGHTA, CDR2 FQGNSA. CDR3 in DNA: TGTGCCAGCAGCTTAGTGGGGGGGTCCTACGAGCAGTACTTC. Residues: CASSLVGGSYEQYF.